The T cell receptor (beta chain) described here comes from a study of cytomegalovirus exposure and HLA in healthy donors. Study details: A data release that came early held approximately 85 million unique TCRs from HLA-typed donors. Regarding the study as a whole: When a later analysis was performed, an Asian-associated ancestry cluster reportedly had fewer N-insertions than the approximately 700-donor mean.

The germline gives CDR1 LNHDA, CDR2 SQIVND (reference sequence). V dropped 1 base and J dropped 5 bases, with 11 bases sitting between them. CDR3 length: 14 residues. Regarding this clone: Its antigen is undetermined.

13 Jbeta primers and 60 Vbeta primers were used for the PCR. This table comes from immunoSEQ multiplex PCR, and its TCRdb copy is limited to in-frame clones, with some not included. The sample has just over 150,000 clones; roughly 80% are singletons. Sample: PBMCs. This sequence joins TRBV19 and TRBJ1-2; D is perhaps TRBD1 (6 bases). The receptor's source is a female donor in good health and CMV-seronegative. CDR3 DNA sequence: TGTGCCAGTAGTATAGCTGGGAGGGGGTATGGCTACACCTTC. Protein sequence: CASSIAGRGYGYTF. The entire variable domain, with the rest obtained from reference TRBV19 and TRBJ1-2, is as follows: DGGITQSPKYLFRKEGQNVTLSCEQNLNHDAMYWYRQDPGQGLRLIYYSQIVNDFQKGDIAEGYSVSREKKESFPLTVTSAQKNPTAFYLCASSIAGRGYGYTFGSGTRLTVV.